Sequencing of this T cell receptor (beta chain) was carried out in a study of cytomegalovirus exposure and HLA in healthy donors. In the study overall: The 120 validation repertoires, a later analysis reported, used the same platform as the roughly 660 repertoires from the first cohort.

V lost 0 bases to trimming and J lost 4 bases; unmatched junction nucleotides: 9. This CDR3 is 18 amino acids long. CDR1 SGHRS and CDR2 YFSETQ come from the germline V gene. Produced via immunoSEQ multiplex PCR; TCRdb's table is partial and in-frame only. Among some 150,000 clones listed, around nine tenths were seen once. Study-level findings and limits: A few CMV-associated chains proved CMV antigen-specific in vitro.

As for this clone: Its specificity is not known.

The chain recombines TRBV5-1 with TRBJ2-3, with TRBD2 matching 12 bases. Sequences were obtained from PBMCs. The clonotype was recovered from a woman younger than 35 in good health and CMV-seropositive. CDR3 in DNA: TGCGCCAGCAGCTTGGCCCCTCTAGCGGGAGGGGCGCCAGATACGCAGTATTTT. Its protein is CASSLAPLAGGAPDTQYF.